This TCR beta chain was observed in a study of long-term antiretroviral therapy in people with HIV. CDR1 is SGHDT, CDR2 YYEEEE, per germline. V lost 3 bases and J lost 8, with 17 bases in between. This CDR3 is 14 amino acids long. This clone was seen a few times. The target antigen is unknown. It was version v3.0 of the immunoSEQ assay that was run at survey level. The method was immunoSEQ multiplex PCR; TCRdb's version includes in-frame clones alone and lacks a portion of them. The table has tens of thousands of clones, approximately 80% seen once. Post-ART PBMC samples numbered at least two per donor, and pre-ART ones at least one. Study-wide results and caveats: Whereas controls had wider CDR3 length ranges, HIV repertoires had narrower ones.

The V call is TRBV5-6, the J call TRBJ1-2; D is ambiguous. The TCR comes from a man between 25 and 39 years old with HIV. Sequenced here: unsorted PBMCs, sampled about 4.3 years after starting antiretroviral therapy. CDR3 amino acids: CASSSGGRGDGYTF. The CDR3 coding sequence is TGTGCCAGCAGCTCGGGTGGACGGGGTGACGGCTACACCTTC.